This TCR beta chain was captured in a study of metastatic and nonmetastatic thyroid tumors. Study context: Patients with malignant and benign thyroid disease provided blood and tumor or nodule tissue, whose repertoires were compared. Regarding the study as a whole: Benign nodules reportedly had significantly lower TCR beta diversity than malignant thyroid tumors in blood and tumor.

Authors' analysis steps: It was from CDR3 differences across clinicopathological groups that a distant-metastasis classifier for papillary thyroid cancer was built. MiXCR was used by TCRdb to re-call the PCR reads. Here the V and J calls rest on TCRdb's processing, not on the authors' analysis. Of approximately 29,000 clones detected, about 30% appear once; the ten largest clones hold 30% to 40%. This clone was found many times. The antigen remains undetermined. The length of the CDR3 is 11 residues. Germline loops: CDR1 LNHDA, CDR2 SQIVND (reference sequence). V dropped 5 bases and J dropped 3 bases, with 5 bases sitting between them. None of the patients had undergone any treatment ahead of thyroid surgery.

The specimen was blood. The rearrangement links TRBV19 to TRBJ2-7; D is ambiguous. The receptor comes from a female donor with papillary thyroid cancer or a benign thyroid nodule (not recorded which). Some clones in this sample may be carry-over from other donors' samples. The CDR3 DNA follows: TGTGCCAGTAGTTCTAACTACGAGCAGTACTTC. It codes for CASSSNYEQYF.